Below are 13 T cell receptor beta chains sequenced from a single sample in a study. TCRdb fed the 5' RACE reads into MiXCR, producing one record per CDR3 protein. The sample holds some 62,000 distinct CDR3 sequences, under 25% seen once. Sequencing input: memory CD4+ T cells sorted from a lymph node. Subset in this sample: memory CD4+ T cells, CD4+CD45RO+CD25-. These receptors were collected from a female donor with breast cancer.

The rearrangement uses TRBV5-1 and TRBJ2-7; D might be TRBD1 or TRBD2, each matching 5 bases. The CDR3 is 14 amino acids. Germline assignment: CDR1 SGHRS and CDR2 YFSETQ. Trimming removed 3 bases at V and 2 bases at J, with 12 bases between. This chain's CDR3 is CASSWGSGPYEQYF. CDR3 DNA sequence: TGCGCCAGCAGCTGGGGCTCGGGGCCCTACGAGCAGTACTTC. Full variable domain (outside the CDR3, taken from reference TRBV5-1 and TRBJ2-7): KAGVTQTPRYLIKTRGQQVTLSCSPISGHRSVSWYQQTPGQGLQFLFEYFSETQRNKGNFPGRFSGRQFSNSRSEMNVSTLELGDSALYLCASSWGSGPYEQYFGPGTRLTVT.

The V gene is TRBV29-1, the J gene TRBJ1-2; TRBD1 is a possible D gene (6 bases). CDR1 and CDR2 (germline): SQVTM, ANQGSEA. The CDR3 loop spans 13 amino acids. V was shortened by 6 bases and J by 4 bases, with 15 bases between the two germline ends. CDR3 sequence reads: CSVLTGRAYGYTF. Written as DNA, the CDR3 is TGCAGCGTCCTCACAGGGCGCGCCTATGGCTACACCTTC.

Points on this clonotype: Compared with germline, one end of the junction differs, possibly owing to a read error. The rearrangement joins TRBV12-3 or TRBV12-4 to TRBJ2-2, with D possibly TRBD1 on 6 matching bases. The CDR3 is 14 amino acids. The CDR3 loop reads CARSFGGASGELFF. The CDR3 DNA reads TGTGCCAGAAGTTTTGGGGGCGCCTCCGGGGAGCTGTTTTTT.

This chain links TRBV29-1 with TRBJ2-3, with 8 bases identical to TRBD2. CDR3 length: 13 amino acids. V lost 8 bases, J lost 3 bases, and 7 bases stayed unmatched. Germline V lookup: CDR1 SQVTM, CDR2 ANQGSEA. In DNA, the CDR3 is TGCAGCATCGAGCGGGGGAGTACAGATACGCAGTATTTT. It yields the protein CSIERGSTDTQYF.

CDR3 nucleotide sequence: TGCAGCGTTAAGACAGGGAGTCCCGATAGCAATCAGCCCCAGCATTTT. It specifies CSVKTGSPDSNQPQHF. This chain links TRBV29-1 with TRBJ1-5; 7 bases match TRBD1. The germline CDR1 and CDR2 sequences are SQVTM and ANQGSEA. The CDR3 extends over 16 amino acids. V lost 5 bases and J lost 0; bases outside the gene matches: 10.

This clonotype turned up a few times. The chain carries TRBV7-2 and TRBJ1-2, with D maybe TRBD1 (5 bases). This CDR3 contains 14 residues. Trimming left V 5 bases short and J 5 bases short, with 15 bases between. The germline V gene has CDR1 SGHTA and CDR2 FQGNSA. CDR3 DNA sequence: TGTGCCAGCAGCCTTGCGGGGCCCCAGTATGGCTACACCTTC. Its translation is CASSLAGPQYGYTF.

This clonotype was detected a few times. The chain is built from TRBV6-2 or TRBV6-3 and TRBJ2-2; D ambiguous. V lost 8 bases and J lost 4, with 14 bases in between. This CDR3 comprises 14 residues. Germline V gene sequence: CDR1 MNHEY, CDR2 SVGEGT. CDR3 protein: CASQDDGVTGELFF. In nucleotides, the CDR3 is TGTGCCAGCCAAGACGACGGTGTCACCGGGGAGCTGTTTTTT.

This clonotype turned up a few times. The chain is built from TRBV20-1 and TRBJ2-7, with 9 nucleotides matching TRBD2. V lost 4 bases and J lost 6; bases outside the gene matches: 7. The CDR3 spans 13 residues. CDR1 DFQATT and CDR2 SNEGSKA come from the germline V gene (reference sequence). CDR3 residues: CSAIVSGGFEQYF. The DNA for the CDR3 is TGCAGTGCTATAGTCAGCGGGGGGTTCGAGCAGTACTTC.

In its sample, this clonotype was seen many times. J is TRBJ1-1 and V is TRBV29-1; no clear D gene. V shed 5 bases and J shed 3 bases, with 10 bases lying between them. CDR3 length: 12 amino acids. The germline CDR1 and CDR2 sequences are SQVTM and ANQGSEA. The CDR3 nucleotides are TGCAGCGTTTATAACGTCTACACTGAAGCTTTCTTT. This codes for CSVYNVYTEAFF.

The V call is TRBV24-1, the J call TRBJ2-7; D is perhaps TRBD1 or TRBD2 (5 bases each). Deletions cut 6 bases from V and 3 bases from J, with 11 bases between. The CDR3 consists of 13 residues. Germline CDR1 and CDR2: KGHDR and SFDVKD. The CDR3 loop is CATSRDENYEQYF. CDR3 sequence (DNA): TGTGCCACCAGTAGGGACGAAAACTACGAGCAGTACTTC.

This clonotype was seen repeatedly, ten times or more. This chain connects TRBV7-9 to TRBJ2-7, with D perhaps matching TRBD1 or TRBD2 (5 bases each). There are 12 residues in the CDR3. The V end was cut by 2 bases, the J end by 7 bases, with 9 bases between. Germline V lookup: CDR1 SEHNR, CDR2 FQNEAQ (reference sequence). The CDR3 here is CASSLSGSEQYF. The CDR3, as DNA: TGTGCCAGCAGCTTATCAGGGAGTGAGCAGTACTTC.

In this sample, this clonotype turned up a few times. The V gene is TRBV7-9, the J gene TRBJ2-2, with D perhaps given as TRBD1 or TRBD2 (5 bases each). V lost 4 bases to trimming and J lost 4 bases, with 13 bases between them. This CDR3 comprises 15 residues. Germline V lookup: CDR1 SEHNR, CDR2 FQNEAQ (reference sequence). CDR3 sequence reads: CASSWGPRATGELFF. Written as DNA, the CDR3 is TGTGCCAGCAGCTGGGGACCCCGGGCCACCGGGGAGCTGTTTTTT. Complete variable domain (other parts from reference TRBV7-9 and TRBJ2-2): DTGVSQNPRHKITKRGQNVTFRCDPISEHNRLYWYRQTLGQGPEFLTYFQNEAQLEKSRLLSDRFSAERPKGSFSTLEIQRTEQGDSAMYLCASSWGPRATGELFFGEGSRLTVL.

This clonotype was counted at least ten times. The chain recombines TRBV7-9 with TRBJ1-2, with no clear D. Trimming cost V 0 bases and J 6 bases, with 11 bases left between them. CDR3 length equals 14 residues. From germline, CDR1 is SEHNR and CDR2 FQNEAQ (reference sequence). CDR3 coding DNA: TGTGCCAGCAGCTTAGCTGGACGCAGTCATGGCTACACCTTC. Its protein is CASSLAGRSHGYTF.